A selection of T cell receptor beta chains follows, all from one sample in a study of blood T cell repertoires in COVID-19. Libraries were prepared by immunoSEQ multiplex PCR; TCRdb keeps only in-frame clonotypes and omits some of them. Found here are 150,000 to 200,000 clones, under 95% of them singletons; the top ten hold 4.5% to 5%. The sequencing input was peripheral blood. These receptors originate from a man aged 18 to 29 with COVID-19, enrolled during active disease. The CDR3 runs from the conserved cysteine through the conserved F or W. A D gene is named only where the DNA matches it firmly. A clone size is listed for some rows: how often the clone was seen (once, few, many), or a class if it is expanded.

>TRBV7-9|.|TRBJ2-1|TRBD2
TGTGCCAGCAGCGGCCCCGGGACTAGGAATGAGCAGTTCTTC
CASSGPGTRNEQFF
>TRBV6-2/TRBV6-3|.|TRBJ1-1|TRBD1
TGTGCCAGCAGTGACAGGGGCAGTAGCACTGAAGCTTTCTTT
CASSDRGSSTEAFF
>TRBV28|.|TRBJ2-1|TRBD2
TGTGCCAGCAGTTTCTGGACTAGCGGGAGGAGGGCAAGCTCCTACAATGAGCAGTTCTTC
CASSFWTSGRRASSYNEQFF
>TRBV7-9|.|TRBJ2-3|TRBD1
TGTGCCAGCAGCTACGCGCCCGCGAGGACAGGGGGAGACACAGATACGCAGTATTTT
CASSYAPARTGGDTDTQYF
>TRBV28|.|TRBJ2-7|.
TGTGCCAGCAGTTTATTTGGAGACGAGCAGTACTTC
CASSLFGDEQYF
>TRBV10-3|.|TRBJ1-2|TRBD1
TGTGCCATCAGTGACTCGACAGGGGGCGGCTACACCTTC
CAISDSTGGGYTF
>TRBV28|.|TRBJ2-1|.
TGTGCCAGCACCTCGCCGGGAATCTACAATGAGCAGTTCTTC
CASTSPGIYNEQFF
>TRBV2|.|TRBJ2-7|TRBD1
TGTGCCAGCAGACGTCCGACAGGGGCCTACGAGCAGTACTTC
CASRRPTGAYEQYF
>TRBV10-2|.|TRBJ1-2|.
TGCGCCACTCGGGAGGGACCTATGGGCTATGGCTACACCTTC
CATREGPMGYGYTF
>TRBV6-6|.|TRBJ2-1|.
TGTGCCAGCACCCTGGGGCGAGCCAATGAGCAGTTCTTC
CASTLGRANEQFF
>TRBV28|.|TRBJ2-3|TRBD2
TGTGCCAGCACCCCGGGGGGACTAGCTAGCACAGATACGCAGTATTTT
CASTPGGLASTDTQYF
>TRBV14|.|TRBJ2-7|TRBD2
TGTGCCAGCAGCCAAGGACCTATAGGGACATTGGTTAGCGGGAGTTGGGGCTACGAGCAGTACTTC
CASSQGPIGTLVSGSWGYEQYF
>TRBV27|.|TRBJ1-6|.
TGTGCCAGCAGGAGCGCTGGAAGTTCACCCCTCCACTTT
CASRSAGSSPLHF
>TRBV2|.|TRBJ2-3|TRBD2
TGTGCCAGCAGTGGGGCTAGCGGGATTTTCACAGATACGCAGTATTTT
CASSGASGIFTDTQYF
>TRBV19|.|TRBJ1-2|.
TGTGCCAGTACTCCGGGGTTGGAGACCTATGGCTACACCTTC
CASTPGLETYGYTF
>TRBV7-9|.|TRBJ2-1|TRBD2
TGTGCCAGCAGCTTCGGGGGGACTGAGCAGTTCTTC
CASSFGGTEQFF
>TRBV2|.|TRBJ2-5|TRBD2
TGTGCCAGCAGTGATAGTCTAGCGGATGGGGAGACCCAGTACTTC
CASSDSLADGETQYF
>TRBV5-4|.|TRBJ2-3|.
TGTGCCAGCAGCCCCCCTAGCACAGATACGCAGTATTTT
CASSPPSTDTQYF
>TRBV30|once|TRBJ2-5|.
TGTGCCTGGAGTGTACAGGGGAGGGAGACCCAGTACTTC
CAWSVQGRETQYF
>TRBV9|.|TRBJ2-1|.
TGTGCCAGCAGCGCGGATCTAGCACTCGAGCAGTTCTTC
CASSADLALEQFF
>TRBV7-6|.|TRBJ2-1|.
TGTGCCAGCAGCTTAGGCCCCAGTATATACAATGAGCAGTTCTTC
CASSLGPSIYNEQFF
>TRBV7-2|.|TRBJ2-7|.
TGTGCCAGCAGCTTACTGCCCTACTCCTACGAGCAGTACTTC
CASSLLPYSYEQYF
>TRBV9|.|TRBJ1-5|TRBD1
TGTGCCAGCAGCGCCGGGACAGGGGACAATCAGCCCCAGCATTTT
CASSAGTGDNQPQHF
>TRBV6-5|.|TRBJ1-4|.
TGTGCCAGCTCCAGGTCAGGGGAGAATGAAAAACTGCTTTTT
CASSRSGENEKLLF
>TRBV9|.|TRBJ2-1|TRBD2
TGTGCCAGCAGCTCTCACCCCGCCGGGACTAGCGGGAGCAATGAGCAGTTCTTC
CASSSHPAGTSGSNEQFF
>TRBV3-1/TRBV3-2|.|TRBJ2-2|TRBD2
TGTGCCAGCAGCCAGGGGACTAGCGGGAGGGCCGGGGAGCTGTTTTTT
CASSQGTSGRAGELFF
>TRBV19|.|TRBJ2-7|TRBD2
TGTGCCAGTAGTCCGACTAGCGGGAGGTCCCACGAGCAGTACTTC
CASSPTSGRSHEQYF
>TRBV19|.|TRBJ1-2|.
TGTGCCAGTAGTATAGATGGTAGCGGCGGCCCGGGTGGCTACACCTTC
CASSIDGSGGPGGYTF
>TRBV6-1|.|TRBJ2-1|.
TGTGCCAGCAGTGAAGCCGGACTGGGAGTAGCGGCTCTCGTGGAGCAGTTCTTC
CASSEAGLGVAALVEQFF
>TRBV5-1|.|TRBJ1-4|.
TGCGCCAGCAGCCCCGCTAGAAAACTGCTTTTT
CASSPARKLLF
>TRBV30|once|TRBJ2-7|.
TGTGCCTGCAGGGTGGCGGCCGAGCAGTACTTC
CACRVAAEQYF
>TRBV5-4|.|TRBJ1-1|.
TGTGCCAGCAGCTTCCGGGGAATGAACACTGAAGCTTTCTTT
CASSFRGMNTEAFF
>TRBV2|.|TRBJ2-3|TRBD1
TGTGCCAGCATGGGACAGGGGTGGGATAATACGCAGTATTTT
CASMGQGWDNTQYF
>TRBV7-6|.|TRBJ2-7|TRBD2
TGTGCCAGCAGTTTCACTAGCGGGAGCTCCTACGAGCAGTACTTC
CASSFTSGSSYEQYF
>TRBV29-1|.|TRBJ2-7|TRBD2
TGCAGCGTAAATACCGGGACTAGCTACGAGCAGTACTTC
CSVNTGTSYEQYF
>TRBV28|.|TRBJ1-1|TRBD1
TGTGCCAGCAGTTTAGACGGAATGACAGGGGCGGCTTTCTTT
CASSLDGMTGAAFF
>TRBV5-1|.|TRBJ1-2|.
TGCGCCAGCAGCTTGTTTGGGGACATAGCTAACTATGGCTACACCTTC
CASSLFGDIANYGYTF
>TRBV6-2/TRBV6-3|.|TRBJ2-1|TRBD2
TGTGCCAGCAGTTACTCCTCGGGCGGGAGGTACAATGAGCAGTTCTTC
CASSYSSGGRYNEQFF
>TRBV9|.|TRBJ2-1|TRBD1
TGTGCCAGCAGCGCCCACCAAGCTAGGACAGGGGGTTACAATGAGCAGTTCTTC
CASSAHQARTGGYNEQFF
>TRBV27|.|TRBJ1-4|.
TGTGCCAGCAGCGGACGAGACAGGTTTAATGAAAAACTGTTTTTT
CASSGRDRFNEKLFF
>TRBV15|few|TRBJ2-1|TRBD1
TGTGCCACCAGCGGTGGACAGGTGACTTACAATGAGCAGTTCTTC
CATSGGQVTYNEQFF
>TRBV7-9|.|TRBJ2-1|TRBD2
TGTGCCAGCAGCCGGACTAGCGGGAGGAAGGGAGGACCCTACAATGAGCAGTTCTTC
CASSRTSGRKGGPYNEQFF
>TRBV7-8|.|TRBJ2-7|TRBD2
TGTGCCAGCAGCCTTAGACTAGCGGGAGCTTTCGAGCAGTACTTC
CASSLRLAGAFEQYF
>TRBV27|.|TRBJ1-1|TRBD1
TGTGCCAGCAGACCCTTTGACAGGGTACGAGCTTTCTTT
CASRPFDRVRAFF
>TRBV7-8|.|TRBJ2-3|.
TGTGCCAGCAGCTCCGGGGTGGGGGGTACGCAGTATTTT
CASSSGVGGTQYF